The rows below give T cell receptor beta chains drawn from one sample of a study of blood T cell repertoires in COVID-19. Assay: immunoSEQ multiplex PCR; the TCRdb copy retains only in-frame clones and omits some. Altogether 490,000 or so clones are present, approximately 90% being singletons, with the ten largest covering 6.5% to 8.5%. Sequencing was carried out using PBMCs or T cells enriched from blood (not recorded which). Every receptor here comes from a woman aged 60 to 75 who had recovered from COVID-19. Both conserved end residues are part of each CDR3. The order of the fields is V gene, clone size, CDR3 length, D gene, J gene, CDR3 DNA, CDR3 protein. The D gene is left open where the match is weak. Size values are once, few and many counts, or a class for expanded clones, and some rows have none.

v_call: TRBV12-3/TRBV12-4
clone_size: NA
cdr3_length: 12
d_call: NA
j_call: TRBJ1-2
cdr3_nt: TGTGCCGTAACAGGGTCTAACTATGGCTACACCTTC
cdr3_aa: CAVTGSNYGYTF

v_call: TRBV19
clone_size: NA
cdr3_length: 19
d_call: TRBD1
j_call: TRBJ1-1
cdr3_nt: TGTGCCAGTAGTAGCGGAGTGGGCAGGGGGCACCGAGCGAACACTGAAGCTTTCTTT
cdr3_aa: CASSSGVGRGHRANTEAFF

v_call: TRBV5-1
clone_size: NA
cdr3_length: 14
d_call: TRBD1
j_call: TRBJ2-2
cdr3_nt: TGCGCCAGCAGCCTCGGACAGGGCACCGGGGAGCTGTTTTTT
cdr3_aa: CASSLGQGTGELFF

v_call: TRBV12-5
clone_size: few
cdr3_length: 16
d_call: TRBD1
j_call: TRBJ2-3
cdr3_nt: TGTGCTAGTGGTCCGGGACAGGGGCTACCCACAGATACGCAGTATTTT
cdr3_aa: CASGPGQGLPTDTQYF

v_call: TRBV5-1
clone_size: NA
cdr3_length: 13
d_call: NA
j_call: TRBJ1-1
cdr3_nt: TGCGCCAGCAGCTTGGACAGTAACACTGAAGCTTTCTTT
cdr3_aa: CASSLDSNTEAFF

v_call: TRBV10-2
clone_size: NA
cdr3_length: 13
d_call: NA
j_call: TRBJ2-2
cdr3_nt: TGCGCCAGCACCTGGGGGCACACCGGGGAGCTGTTTTTT
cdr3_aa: CASTWGHTGELFF

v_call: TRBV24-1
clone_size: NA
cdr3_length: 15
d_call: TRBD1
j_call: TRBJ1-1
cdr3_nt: TGTGCCACCAGTGACAAAACCGGGACAGGGGAGATAACTTTCTTT
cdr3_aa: CATSDKTGTGEITFF

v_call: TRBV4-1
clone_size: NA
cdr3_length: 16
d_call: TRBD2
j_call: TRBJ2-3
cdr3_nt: TGCGCCAGCAGCCAAGAGCTAGCGGGGCGCACAGATACGCAGTATTTT
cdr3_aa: CASSQELAGRTDTQYF

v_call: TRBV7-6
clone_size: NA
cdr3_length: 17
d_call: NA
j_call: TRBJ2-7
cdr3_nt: TGTGCCAGCAGCCCAGAGTTAGCGGAAGCGCCTCCCTACGAGCAGTACTTC
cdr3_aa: CASSPELAEAPPYEQYF

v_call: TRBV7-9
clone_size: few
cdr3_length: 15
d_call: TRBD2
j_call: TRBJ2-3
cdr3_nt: TGTGCCAGCAGCTTAGCGAACTTACTAGCGAATACGCAGTATTTT
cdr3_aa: CASSLANLLANTQYF